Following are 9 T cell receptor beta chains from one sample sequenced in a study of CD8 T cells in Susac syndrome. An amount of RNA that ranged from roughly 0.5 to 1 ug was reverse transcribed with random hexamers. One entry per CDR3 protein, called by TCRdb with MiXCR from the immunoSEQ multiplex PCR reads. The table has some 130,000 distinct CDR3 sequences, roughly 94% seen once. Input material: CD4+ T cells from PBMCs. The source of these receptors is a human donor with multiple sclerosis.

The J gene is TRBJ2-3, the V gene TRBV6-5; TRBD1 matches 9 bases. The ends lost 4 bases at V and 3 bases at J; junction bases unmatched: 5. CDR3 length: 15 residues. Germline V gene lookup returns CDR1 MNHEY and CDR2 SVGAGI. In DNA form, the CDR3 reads TGTGCCAGCAGTTCCCGGGACAGGGAGACAGATACGCAGTATTTT. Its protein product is CASSSRDRETDTQYF.

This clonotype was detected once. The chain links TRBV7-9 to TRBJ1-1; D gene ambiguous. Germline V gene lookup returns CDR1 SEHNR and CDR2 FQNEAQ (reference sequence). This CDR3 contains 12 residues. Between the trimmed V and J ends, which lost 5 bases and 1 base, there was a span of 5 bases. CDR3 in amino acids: CASSPKNTEAFF. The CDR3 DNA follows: TGTGCCAGCAGCCCCAAGAACACTGAAGCTTTCTTT. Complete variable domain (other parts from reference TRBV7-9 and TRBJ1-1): DTGVSQNPRHKITKRGQNVTFRCDPISEHNRLYWYRQTLGQGPEFLTYFQNEAQLEKSRLLSDRFSAERPKGSFSTLEIQRTEQGDSAMYLCASSPKNTEAFFGQGTRLTVV.

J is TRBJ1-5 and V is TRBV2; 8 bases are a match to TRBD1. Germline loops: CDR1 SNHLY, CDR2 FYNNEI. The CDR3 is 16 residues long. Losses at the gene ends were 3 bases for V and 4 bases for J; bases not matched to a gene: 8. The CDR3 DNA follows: TGTGCCAGCAGTGAGGTGGACAGGGTTGGGAATCAGCCCCAGCATTTT. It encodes CASSEVDRVGNQPQHF.

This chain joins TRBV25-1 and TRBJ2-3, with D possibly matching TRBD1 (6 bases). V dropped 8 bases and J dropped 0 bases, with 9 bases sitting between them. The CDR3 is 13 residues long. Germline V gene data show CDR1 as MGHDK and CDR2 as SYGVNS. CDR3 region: CASGQRSTDTQYF. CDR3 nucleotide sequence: TGTGCCAGCGGACAGCGAAGCACAGATACGCAGTATTTT.

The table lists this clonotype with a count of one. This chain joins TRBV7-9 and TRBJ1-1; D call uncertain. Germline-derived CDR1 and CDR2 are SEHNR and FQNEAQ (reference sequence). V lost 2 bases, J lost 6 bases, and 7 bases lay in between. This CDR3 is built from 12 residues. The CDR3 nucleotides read TGTGCCAGCAGCTTATCGCAGGCTGAAGCTTTCTTT. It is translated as CASSLSQAEAFF.

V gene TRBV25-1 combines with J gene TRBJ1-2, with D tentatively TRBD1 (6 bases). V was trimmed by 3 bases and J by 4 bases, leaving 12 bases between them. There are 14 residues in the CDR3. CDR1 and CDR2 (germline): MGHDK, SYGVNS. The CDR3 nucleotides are TGTGCCAGCAGTGACCCTCACAGGGTCTATGGCTACACCTTC. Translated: CASSDPHRVYGYTF.

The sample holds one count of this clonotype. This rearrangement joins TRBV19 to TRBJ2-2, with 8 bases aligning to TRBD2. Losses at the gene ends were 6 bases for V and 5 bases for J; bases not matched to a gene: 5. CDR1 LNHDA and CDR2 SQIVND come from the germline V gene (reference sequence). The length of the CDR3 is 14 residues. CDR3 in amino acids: CASSGSGKTGELFF. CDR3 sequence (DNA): TGTGCCAGTAGCGGTAGCGGGAAGACCGGGGAGCTGTTTTTT.

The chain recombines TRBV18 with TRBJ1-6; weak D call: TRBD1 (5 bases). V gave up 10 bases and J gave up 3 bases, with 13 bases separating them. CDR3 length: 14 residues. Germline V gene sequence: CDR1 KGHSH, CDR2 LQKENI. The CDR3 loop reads CATAGLHYNSPLHF. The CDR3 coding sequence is TGTGCCACCGCGGGGCTTCACTATAATTCACCCCTCCACTTT.

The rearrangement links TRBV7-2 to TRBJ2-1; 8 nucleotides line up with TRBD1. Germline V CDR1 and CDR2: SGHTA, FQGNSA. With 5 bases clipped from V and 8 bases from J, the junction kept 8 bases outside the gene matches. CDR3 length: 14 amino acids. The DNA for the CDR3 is TGTGCCAGCAGCGGCTGGACAGGGTTGGATGAGCAGTTCTTC. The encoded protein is CASSGWTGLDEQFF.